This T cell receptor (beta chain) appears in the sequencing data of a study of blood T cell repertoires in COVID-19. Assay used: immunoSEQ multiplex PCR; TCRdb lists only in-frame clones, some missing. The sample has roughly 300,000 clones, approximately 84% seen once. The length of the CDR3 is 15 residues. From germline, CDR1 is MNHEY and CDR2 SMNVEV (reference sequence). The J segment lost 4 bases and the V segment lost 1 base, leaving 5 bases of the junction unmatched. The sequenced sample consisted of peripheral blood. The rearrangement joins TRBV27 to TRBJ2-3, with TRBD2 identical over 7 bases. The clonotype originates from a human donor with COVID-19, enrolled during active disease. The donor label of this sample is uncertain. CDR3 in amino acids: CASSLWRERADTQYF. As DNA, the CDR3 is TGTGCCAGCAGTTTATGGCGGGAGCGGGCAGATACGCAGTATTTT.